The 11 T cell receptor beta chains given below trace back to one sample, sequenced in a study of T cell responses to AZD1222 COVID-19 vaccine. Clones were sequenced by immunoSEQ multiplex PCR, and TCRdb holds only the in-frame ones, with some missing. The table records about 55,000 clones, approximately 88% of them present only once. The material sequenced was peripheral blood, taken on day 0 of AZD1222 vaccination. These receptors originate from an adult in good health.

The gene calls are TRBV14 and TRBJ1-4; 8 bases line up with TRBD1. The ends lost 5 bases at V and 8 bases at J; junction bases unmatched: 7. The germline V gene encodes CDR1 SGHDN and CDR2 FVKESK. The CDR3 is 14 residues long. This CDR3 reads CASSEDRVGEKLFF. CDR3 DNA sequence: TGTGCCAGCAGCGAGGACAGGGTTGGAGAAAAACTGTTTTTT.

The chain uses TRBV19 and TRBJ2-5, with 7 bases that match TRBD1. Trimming took 5 bases from V and 4 from J; bases not matched to a gene: 1. CDR3 length: 12 residues. Germline V CDR1 and CDR2: LNHDA, SQIVND (reference sequence). CDR3 in amino acids: CASSHRGETQYF. CDR3 nucleotide sequence: TGTGCCAGTAGTCACAGGGGAGAGACCCAGTACTTC.

This rearrangement joins TRBV5-6 to TRBJ2-1; 10 positions match TRBD1. Germline V gene sequence: CDR1 SGHDT, CDR2 YYEEEE. The CDR3 consists of 15 residues. J was trimmed by 2 bases and V by 4 bases; bases with no gene match: 3. CDR3 sequence reads: CASSDGTGAYNEQFF. As DNA, the CDR3 is TGTGCCAGCAGCGACGGGACAGGGGCCTACAATGAGCAGTTCTTC. The full variable domain, in which reference TRBV5-6 and TRBJ2-1 provide the parts outside the CDR3, is DAGVTQSPTHLIKTRGQQVTLRCSPKSGHDTVSWYQQALGQGPQFIFQYYEEEERQRGNFPDRFSGHQFPNYSSELNVNALLLGDSALYLCASSDGTGAYNEQFFGPGTRLTVL.

The sample holds one count of this clone. The chain combines TRBV19 with TRBJ2-7; TRBD1 agrees at 11 bases. The CDR3 spans 13 residues. J gave up 6 bases and V 5 bases, and 3 bases lay outside the gene matches. The germline V gene encodes CDR1 LNHDA and CDR2 SQIVND (reference sequence). The CDR3, as DNA: TGTGCCAGTAGTGGACAGGGGGCTGGCGAGCAGTACTTC. It yields the protein CASSGQGAGEQYF.

The gene calls are TRBV3-1 (or the pseudogene TRBV3-2) and TRBJ2-7; D gene unclear. This CDR3 has 12 amino acids. Germline lookup yields CDR1 LGHDT and CDR2 YNNKEL (reference sequence). V was pared by 4 bases and J by 2 bases, with 6 bases between. CDR3 sequence reads: CASSRGTYEQYF. The CDR3 nucleotides read TGTGCCAGCAGCCGTGGGACCTACGAGCAGTACTTC.

The CDR3 region is CATSRDSYGYTF. The CDR3 nucleotides read TGTGCCACCAGCCGGGACAGCTATGGCTACACCTTC. V and J are TRBV15 and TRBJ1-2, with TRBD1 matching over 7 bases. The V and J ends lost 5 bases and 4 bases, in that order; junction bases with no gene match: 1. CDR1 is LNHNV and CDR2 is YYDKDF in the germline V gene (reference sequence). There are 12 residues in the CDR3.

V usage is TRBV29-1 and J usage is TRBJ1-1, with TRBD1 as a possible D gene (5 bases). Germline V CDR1 and CDR2: SQVTM, ANQGSEA. The CDR3 is 11 amino acids. With 4 bases removed from V and 5 bases from J, the gap between germline ends came to 8 bases. CDR3 region: CSVGRGTEAFF. CDR3 bases: TGCAGCGTTGGTCGGGGGACTGAAGCTTTCTTT.

This clone is a singleton in its sample. The rearrangement links TRBV5-6 to TRBJ2-2, with D maybe TRBD1 (7 bases). The CDR3 has 14 residues. Trimming pared 3 bases from V and 6 bases from J, leaving 12 bases between. Germline V lookup: CDR1 SGHDT, CDR2 YYEEEE. The CDR3, as DNA: TGTGCCAGCAGCTACGACAGGGAGGCCGGGGAGCTGTTTTTT. Its translation is CASSYDREAGELFF.

This rearrangement joins TRBV7-2 to TRBJ2-2; 9 bases align to TRBD1. V lost 5 bases to trimming and J lost 7 bases; unmatched junction nucleotides: 8. The CDR3 is made up of 15 amino acids. The germline V gene has CDR1 SGHTA and CDR2 FQGNSA. In nucleotides, the CDR3 is TGTGCCAGCAGCCCCGGGACAGGGTTAGGCGGGGAGCTGTTTTTT. It translates to CASSPGTGLGGELFF.

The gene calls are TRBV29-1 and TRBJ1-1; D is unresolved. V lost 7 bases, J lost 5 bases, and 14 bases lay in between. This CDR3 has 12 residues. CDR1 is SQVTM, CDR2 ANQGSEA, per germline. The CDR3 protein is CSDSPGWTEAFF. For the CDR3, the DNA is TGCAGCGACTCCCCCGGCTGGACTGAAGCTTTCTTT.

In regard to this clone: At one of its ends the junction is not consistent with the germline gene, which may arise from a read error. This chain joins TRBV23-1 and TRBJ1-5; D ambiguous. TRBV23-1 is an ORF for which the function is uncertain. This CDR3 comprises 14 residues. CDR3: CASIQDRSNQPQHF. In nucleotides, the CDR3 is TGCGCCAGCATTCAAGACCGTAGCAATCAGCCCCAGCATTTT.